This entry describes one T cell receptor (beta chain). Its specificity is unknown. The entry originates in a study of molecular identifiers for immune sequencing clone quantification. Study results and limitations: The study reportedly detected spiked Jurkat TCR RNA from one cell among about 1.1 million naive cells. Whereas clones above 20 RNA copies held under 1% of naive-cell molecules, they held over 97% of effector molecules.

The V end lost 1 base, the J end lost 2 bases, and 9 bases lay between the germline ends. Germline V gene lookup returns CDR1 DFQATT and CDR2 SNEGSKA (reference sequence). CDR3 size: 14 residues. The authors sorted naive CD8 T cells as CD8+CD4-CCR7+CD45RA+. As previously described, bulk TCR libraries were made using listed TCR primers. TCRdb analysed the PCR reads with MiXCR anew, one entry per CDR3 protein. The sample consists of approximately 630,000 distinct CDR3 sequences, around 25% of them appearing once. The TCR was taken from a human donor in good health. Some libraries in this study had Jurkat cell RNA spiked in. The V and J genes are TRBV20-1 and TRBJ1-3, with D unresolved. Sequenced input: naive CD8+ T cells from blood, with Jurkat cell RNA spiked in. Subset described: FACS-sorted CD8+CD4-CCR7+CD45RA+ naive T cells. The DNA for the CDR3 is TGCAGTGCTAGAGGGGGATTCACTGGAAACACCATATATTTT. Translated: CSARGGFTGNTIYF.